The clone carrying this T cell receptor (beta chain) was seen a handful of times. Its target is not known. The treatment: approximately 10-day PBMC culture with coronavirus spike peptide pools or control peptides (ViraFEST assay). Oncomine TCR Beta short-read sequencing was applied to DNA from cultured CD4+ T cells. A single record per CDR3 protein comes from TCRdb applying MiXCR to the PCR reads. The sample holds 9,000 to 15,000 distinct CDR3 sequences, 44% seen once. Germline-derived CDR1 and CDR2 are MNHEY and SVGAGI. The V gene lost 0 bases and the J gene lost 5 bases, with 11 bases spanning the gap. This CDR3 has 15 amino acids. This sample is drawn from a study of vaccination and CD4 T cells after COVID-19. Study information: The study collected post-vaccine samples a median about 72 days after dose two, with a range of 14 to 241. Culture controls were given either a CEFX pool, an HIV-1 Nef pool, or no peptide. Whole-study findings and limits: Researchers report that 304 of 307 vaccine-specific clones in convalescent patients proved spike mono-reactive.

The chain uses TRBV6-5 and TRBJ1-5; weak D call: TRBD1 (6 bases). Sequencing input: cultured CD4+ T cells from blood. This clonotype was obtained from a human donor with COVID-19. The CDR3 nucleotides are TGTGCCAGCAGTTACTCGCCAGGGGAAGATCAGCCCCAGCATTTT. It translates to CASSYSPGEDQPQHF.